Below are 27 T cell receptor beta chains sequenced from a single sample in a study of molecular identifiers for immune sequencing clone quantification (dated by TCRdb to the late 2010s). The library was produced with PCR. The sequencing machine was an Illumina HiSeq 4000. The public sequencing data were trimmed at Q25 with fastp and processed into clonotypes with MiXCR by TCRdb, which kept only in-frame beta chains. Identical CDR3 protein sequences are pooled into one entry, listed with their most common genes and DNA. This sample is represented by just under 65,000 distinct CDR3 sequences; under 20% of them were singletons. The ten largest account for over 1.1% of the sample. The sample consisted of naive CD8+ T cells from blood, with Jurkat cell RNA spiked in. The cell subset or site label, as the study defines it: FACS-sorted CD8+CD4-CCR7+CD45RA+ naive T cells. The receptors stem from a human donor in good health. Some libraries in this study had Jurkat cell RNA spiked in.

This clonotype has a count of ten or more. The chain uses TRBV20-1 and TRBJ2-5; D not resolved. V shed 2 bases and J shed 0 bases, with 7 bases lying between them. The germline V gene encodes CDR1 DFQATT and CDR2 SNEGSKA (reference sequence). CDR3 length equals 13 residues. Written as DNA, the CDR3 is TGCAGTGCTAGAAAAGGGTACCAAGAGACCCAGTACTTC. The encoded protein is CSARKGYQETQYF.

This clonotype was seen at least ten times. The genes are TRBV18 and TRBJ2-5; D is perhaps TRBD2 (5 bases). CDR3 length: 15 amino acids. The V end was cut by 2 bases, the J end by 1 base, with 11 bases between. CDR1 and CDR2 from the germline V gene are KGHSH and LQKENI. This CDR3 is CASSPGVSGQETQYF. DNA for the CDR3: TGTGCCAGCTCACCAGGGGTCAGCGGCCAAGAGACCCAGTACTTC.

As regards this clonotype: A read error may account for a junction end that differs from germline. The V gene is TRBV11-1, the J gene TRBJ2-3; possibly TRBD1 or TRBD2 for D (5 bases each). This CDR3 is 17 amino acids long. Germline CDR1 reads SGHAT; CDR2 reads FQDESV (reference sequence). The CDR3 nucleotides read TGTGCCAGCAGCTTCGAGGGGTTAGGATCTAGCACAGATACGCCGTATTTT. Amino acid sequence: CASSFEGLGSSTDTPYF.

At least ten counts were recorded for this clonotype. This chain connects TRBV12-3 or TRBV12-4 to TRBJ1-5; D perhaps matches TRBD1 (5 bases). Trimming cost V 1 base and J 6 bases, with 25 bases left between them. The CDR3 totals 19 residues. The CDR3 nucleotides read TGTGCCAGCAGTTTAGTTTATTTGGGGGGACCGCCAACCCGTCAGCCCCAGCATTTT. Translated: CASSLVYLGGPPTRQPQHF.

This clonotype appeared many times. This chain connects TRBV9 to TRBJ2-6; D is perhaps TRBD1 (6 bases). Trimming stripped 0 bases from V and 5 bases from J, with 21 bases between. Germline CDR1 is SGDLS and CDR2 is YYNGEE. CDR3 length equals 19 residues. CDR3 sequence (DNA): TGTGCCAGCAGCGTAGCCCCGGCGATTCAGGGGTTGTGGGCCAACGTCCTGACTTTC. It is translated as CASSVAPAIQGLWANVLTF.

Details on this clonotype: A single base separates this from a much larger clone, so it may be a read error. V gene TRBV6-6 combines with J gene TRBJ2-7; 8 bases line up with TRBD1. This CDR3 has 14 amino acids. Germline CDR1 and CDR2: MNHNY and SVGAGI (reference sequence). Germline trimming cut 2 bases from V and 4 bases from J; bases unmatched to any gene: 4. The CDR3 reads CASSYVTGGYEQYF. The CDR3 coding sequence is TGTGCCAGCAGTTACGTAACAGGGGGATACGAGCAGTACTTC.

On this clonotype: Germline is not matched at one junction end, which may reflect a read error. The V and J genes are TRBV20-1 and TRBJ2-1; 9 bases agree with TRBD2. The CDR3 has 13 residues. The germline gives CDR1 DFQATT, CDR2 SNEGSKA (reference sequence). The CDR3 sequence is CTAGTSNYNEQFF. CDR3 bases: TGTACCGCCGGGACTAGCAACTACAATGAGCAGTTCTTC.

This clonotype was counted many times. For the CDR3, the DNA is TGTGCCAGCAGTCCGAGGCGCCTCACAGATACGCAGTATTTT. It is translated as CASSPRRLTDTQYF. The rearrangement uses TRBV27 and TRBJ2-3, with D uncertain. Germline values: CDR1 MNHEY, CDR2 SMNVEV (reference sequence). The CDR3 loop spans 14 amino acids. V gave up 5 bases and J gave up 2 bases, with 11 bases separating them.

Turning to this clonotype: Since a much larger clone is just one base distant, this may be a read error. This chain's CDR3 is CASSLEHRGEKLFF. DNA of the CDR3: TGTGCCAGCAGCTTAGAACACAGGGGTGAAAAACTGTTTTTT. The J gene is TRBJ1-4, the V gene TRBV13, with 7 nucleotides matching TRBD1. The length of the CDR3 is 14 residues. The junction had 3 bases not matched to a gene; V was cut back by 1 base and J by 7 bases. Germline lookup yields CDR1 PRHDT and CDR2 FYEKMQ (reference sequence).

This clonotype turned up a few times. One end of the junction does not line up with germline, which may come from a read error. V and J are TRBV20-1 and TRBJ2-1; D not certain. Germline lookup yields CDR1 DFQATT and CDR2 SNEGSKA (reference sequence). The CDR3 runs 15 residues. CDR3 sequence (DNA): TGCAGTGCTAGGCCGTTAGTGAATCGAAACAATAAGCAGTTCTTC. It specifies CSARPLVNRNNKQFF.

With regard to this clonotype: A much larger clone sits a single nucleotide away, making a read error possible. It is unclear where the CDR3 begins or ends on the DNA, so no DNA is shown, and the CDR3 is as TCRdb lists it. CDR3 protein: CAISGEWGSGANVPTF. The chain recombines TRBV10-3 with TRBJ2-6; the tabulated D call, TRBD1, remains unverified against the DNA. Germline CDR1 reads ENHRY; CDR2 reads SYGVKD. The CDR3 totals 16 residues, both ends included.

This clonotype was counted ten times or more. The chain has TRBV6-5 and TRBJ2-5; TRBD1 matches at 7 bases. The V gene end was trimmed by 8 bases and the J gene end by 4 bases; junction bases not matched to a gene: 13. The germline V gene encodes CDR1 MNHEY and CDR2 SVGAGI. This CDR3 contains 15 residues. The CDR3 region is CASSIRNRGTETQYF. The CDR3 DNA follows: TGTGCCAGCTCTATCCGAAACAGGGGAACAGAGACCCAGTACTTC.

This clonotype was found a few times. The chain uses TRBV2 and TRBJ2-2; 14 bases fit TRBD2. V shed 1 base and J 4 bases; nucleotides not matched to a gene: 5. The CDR3 extends over 18 amino acids. CDR1 is SNHLY, CDR2 FYNNEI, per germline. The CDR3 sequence: CASSEVGLAGVLTGELFF. CDR3 nucleotides: TGTGCCAGCAGTGAAGTGGGACTAGCGGGAGTGCTCACCGGGGAGCTGTTTTTT. Combining the CDR3 with reference TRBV2 and TRBJ2-2 gives the whole variable domain EPEVTQTPSHQVTQMGQEVILRCVPISNHLYFYWYRQILGQKVEFLVSFYNNEISEKSEIFDDQFSVERPDGSNFTLKIRSTKLEDSAMYFCASSEVGLAGVLTGELFFGEGSRLTVL.

The rearrangement uses TRBV13 and TRBJ2-3; D ambiguous. Trimming shortened V by 2 bases and J by 2 bases, and 11 bases separated the two germline ends. Per germline, CDR1 PRHDT and CDR2 FYEKMQ (reference sequence). This CDR3 region has 15 residues. CDR3: CASSLPCESTDTQYF. CDR3 coding DNA: TGTGCCAGCAGCTTACCCTGCGAGTCCACAGATACGCAGTATTTT.

The J gene is TRBJ1-2, the V gene TRBV28; D unresolved. Trimming stripped 6 bases from V and 7 bases from J, with 9 bases between. The CDR3 totals 11 residues. Germline V gives CDR1 MDHEN, CDR2 SYDVKM. The CDR3 nucleotides are TGTGCCAGCAGATATGGAGCTGGCTACACCTTC. This sequence encodes CASRYGAGYTF.

There are a few counts of this clonotype. J is TRBJ1-1 and V is TRBV7-9, with D uncertain. This CDR3 comprises 10 residues. The V gene's germline CDR1 is SEHNR and CDR2 FQNEAQ (reference sequence). Trimming shortened V by 5 bases and J by 13 bases, and 11 bases separated the two germline ends. CDR3 in DNA: TGTGCCAGCAGCCCCCTCGGTGGTTTCTTT. Residues: CASSPLGGFF. Drawing the rest from reference TRBV7-9 and TRBJ1-1, the complete variable domain is DTGVSQNPRHKITKRGQNVTFRCDPISEHNRLYWYRQTLGQGPEFLTYFQNEAQLEKSRLLSDRFSAERPKGSFSTLEIQRTEQGDSAMYLCASSPLGGFFGQGTRLTVV.

This clonotype was detected ten times or more. The chain links TRBV28 to TRBJ2-1; 11 nucleotides align to TRBD2. V lost 6 bases to trimming and J lost 0 bases; unmatched junction nucleotides: 16. This CDR3 contains 20 residues. The germline V gene has CDR1 MDHEN and CDR2 SYDVKM. The DNA for the CDR3 is TGTGCCAGCAGGTCACCCCCGGGACTAGCGGAAAGGAGCTCCTACAATGAGCAGTTCTTC. Translated, it gives CASRSPPGLAERSSYNEQFF.

This clonotype was detected ten times or more. The chain links TRBV6-5 to TRBJ1-5; the D is unclear. The CDR3 is 15 amino acids. Trimming shortened V by 6 bases and J by 4 bases, and 16 bases separated the two germline ends. Germline V lookup: CDR1 MNHEY, CDR2 SVGAGI. CDR3 amino acids: CASSPNGGLNQPQHF. CDR3 nucleotides: TGTGCCAGCAGCCCTAATGGTGGATTAAATCAGCCCCAGCATTTT.

This clonotype has at least ten counts. The J gene is TRBJ2-1, the V gene TRBV7-2; 11 nucleotides agree with TRBD2. With V trimmed by 3 bases and J by 4 bases, 5 bases remained unmatched. CDR3 length equals 16 residues. Germline V gene sequence: CDR1 SGHTA, CDR2 FQGNSA. The CDR3 nucleotides read TGTGCCAGCAGCTTGGTAGCGGGAGGGCCGTACAATGAGCAGTTCTTC. Encoded protein: CASSLVAGGPYNEQFF.

Ten or more counts support this clonotype. The V and J genes are TRBV7-9 and TRBJ2-2, with D possibly matching TRBD1 (6 bases). Trimming took 9 bases from V and 0 from J, leaving 14 bases between them. Germline V CDR1 and CDR2: SEHNR, FQNEAQ (reference sequence). CDR3 length equals 15 residues. The CDR3 sequence is CARPGDTTNTGELFF. CDR3 sequence (DNA): TGTGCCAGGCCAGGGGACACCACGAACACCGGGGAGCTGTTTTTT.

This clonotype came up many times. The chain couples TRBV6-5 to TRBJ1-5, with D unresolved. CDR1 and CDR2 (germline): MNHEY, SVGAGI. Trimming took 0 bases from V and 0 from J, leaving 3 bases between them. The CDR3 runs to 14 residues. This CDR3 is CASSYSGSNQPQHF. The CDR3 DNA reads TGTGCCAGCAGTTACTCAGGTAGCAATCAGCCCCAGCATTTT.

In regard to this clonotype: The junction differs from germline at one of its ends, possibly a read error. The rearrangement joins TRBV12-3 or TRBV12-4 to TRBJ1-2, with D perhaps matching TRBD1 (5 bases). This CDR3 has 12 residues. The DNA for the CDR3 is TGTTCCAGCAGTCGGGACGGCTATGGCTACACCTTC. Translation: CSSSRDGYGYTF.

This clonotype was observed at least ten times. The CDR3 DNA reads TGTGCCAGCAGTTACCCCCCGGTTGGCGGCAGCACAGATACGCAGTATTTT. It is translated as CASSYPPVGGSTDTQYF. The chain recombines TRBV6-5 with TRBJ2-3; D not resolved. V lost 2 bases and J lost 0, with 15 bases in between. Germline CDR1 reads MNHEY; CDR2 reads SVGAGI. The CDR3 extends over 17 amino acids.

This clonotype was seen ten or more times. V usage is TRBV6-2 or TRBV6-3 and J usage is TRBJ2-1, with 8 bases aligning to TRBD2. The CDR3 has 13 amino acids. With 6 bases clipped from V and 8 bases from J, the junction kept 6 bases outside the gene matches. Germline V gene lookup returns CDR1 MNHEY and CDR2 SVGEGT. Here the CDR3 DNA reads TGTGCCAGCAGCCCCAGCGGGAGTCATGAGCAGTTCTTC. Amino acids: CASSPSGSHEQFF.

This clonotype has more than one count but fewer than ten. The germline gene is not matched at one end of the junction; a read error may be the cause. The J gene is TRBJ2-6, the V gene TRBV5-3, with 7 bases fitting TRBD1. Being an ORF, TRBV5-3 has a function that is uncertain. This CDR3 has 19 amino acids. CDR3 in DNA: TGTGCCAGCAGCTCGTCACCGGGACAGATGTACTCTGGGGCCAACGTCCTGACTTTC. It codes for CASSSSPGQMYSGANVLTF.

This clonotype was detected ten times or more. The V gene is TRBV30, the J gene TRBJ1-5; D unclear. Per the germline V gene, CDR1 is GTSNPN and CDR2 is SVGIG (reference sequence). The CDR3 runs 14 residues. Trimming shortened V by 0 bases and J by 5 bases, and 11 bases separated the two germline ends. This CDR3 reads CAWSVPPMDQPQHF. Written as DNA, the CDR3 is TGTGCCTGGAGTGTACCCCCTATGGATCAGCCCCAGCATTTT.

This clonotype was counted many times. V is TRBV7-3 and J is TRBJ2-1, with 10 bases lining up with TRBD2. Germline trimming cut 8 bases from V and 9 bases from J; bases unmatched to any gene: 7. There are 13 residues in the CDR3. CDR1 SGHTA and CDR2 FQGTGA come from the germline V gene. The CDR3 DNA reads as TGTGCCAGCGGGCTAGCGGGAGTAGGTGAGCAGTTCTTC. Its translation is CASGLAGVGEQFF. The variable domain in full, completed from reference TRBV7-3 and TRBJ2-1, reads GAGVSQTPSNKVTEKGKYVELRCDPISGHTALYWYRQSLGQGPEFLIYFQGTGAADDSGLPNDRFFAVRPEGSVSTLKIQRTERGDSAVYLCASGLAGVGEQFFGPGTRLTVL.